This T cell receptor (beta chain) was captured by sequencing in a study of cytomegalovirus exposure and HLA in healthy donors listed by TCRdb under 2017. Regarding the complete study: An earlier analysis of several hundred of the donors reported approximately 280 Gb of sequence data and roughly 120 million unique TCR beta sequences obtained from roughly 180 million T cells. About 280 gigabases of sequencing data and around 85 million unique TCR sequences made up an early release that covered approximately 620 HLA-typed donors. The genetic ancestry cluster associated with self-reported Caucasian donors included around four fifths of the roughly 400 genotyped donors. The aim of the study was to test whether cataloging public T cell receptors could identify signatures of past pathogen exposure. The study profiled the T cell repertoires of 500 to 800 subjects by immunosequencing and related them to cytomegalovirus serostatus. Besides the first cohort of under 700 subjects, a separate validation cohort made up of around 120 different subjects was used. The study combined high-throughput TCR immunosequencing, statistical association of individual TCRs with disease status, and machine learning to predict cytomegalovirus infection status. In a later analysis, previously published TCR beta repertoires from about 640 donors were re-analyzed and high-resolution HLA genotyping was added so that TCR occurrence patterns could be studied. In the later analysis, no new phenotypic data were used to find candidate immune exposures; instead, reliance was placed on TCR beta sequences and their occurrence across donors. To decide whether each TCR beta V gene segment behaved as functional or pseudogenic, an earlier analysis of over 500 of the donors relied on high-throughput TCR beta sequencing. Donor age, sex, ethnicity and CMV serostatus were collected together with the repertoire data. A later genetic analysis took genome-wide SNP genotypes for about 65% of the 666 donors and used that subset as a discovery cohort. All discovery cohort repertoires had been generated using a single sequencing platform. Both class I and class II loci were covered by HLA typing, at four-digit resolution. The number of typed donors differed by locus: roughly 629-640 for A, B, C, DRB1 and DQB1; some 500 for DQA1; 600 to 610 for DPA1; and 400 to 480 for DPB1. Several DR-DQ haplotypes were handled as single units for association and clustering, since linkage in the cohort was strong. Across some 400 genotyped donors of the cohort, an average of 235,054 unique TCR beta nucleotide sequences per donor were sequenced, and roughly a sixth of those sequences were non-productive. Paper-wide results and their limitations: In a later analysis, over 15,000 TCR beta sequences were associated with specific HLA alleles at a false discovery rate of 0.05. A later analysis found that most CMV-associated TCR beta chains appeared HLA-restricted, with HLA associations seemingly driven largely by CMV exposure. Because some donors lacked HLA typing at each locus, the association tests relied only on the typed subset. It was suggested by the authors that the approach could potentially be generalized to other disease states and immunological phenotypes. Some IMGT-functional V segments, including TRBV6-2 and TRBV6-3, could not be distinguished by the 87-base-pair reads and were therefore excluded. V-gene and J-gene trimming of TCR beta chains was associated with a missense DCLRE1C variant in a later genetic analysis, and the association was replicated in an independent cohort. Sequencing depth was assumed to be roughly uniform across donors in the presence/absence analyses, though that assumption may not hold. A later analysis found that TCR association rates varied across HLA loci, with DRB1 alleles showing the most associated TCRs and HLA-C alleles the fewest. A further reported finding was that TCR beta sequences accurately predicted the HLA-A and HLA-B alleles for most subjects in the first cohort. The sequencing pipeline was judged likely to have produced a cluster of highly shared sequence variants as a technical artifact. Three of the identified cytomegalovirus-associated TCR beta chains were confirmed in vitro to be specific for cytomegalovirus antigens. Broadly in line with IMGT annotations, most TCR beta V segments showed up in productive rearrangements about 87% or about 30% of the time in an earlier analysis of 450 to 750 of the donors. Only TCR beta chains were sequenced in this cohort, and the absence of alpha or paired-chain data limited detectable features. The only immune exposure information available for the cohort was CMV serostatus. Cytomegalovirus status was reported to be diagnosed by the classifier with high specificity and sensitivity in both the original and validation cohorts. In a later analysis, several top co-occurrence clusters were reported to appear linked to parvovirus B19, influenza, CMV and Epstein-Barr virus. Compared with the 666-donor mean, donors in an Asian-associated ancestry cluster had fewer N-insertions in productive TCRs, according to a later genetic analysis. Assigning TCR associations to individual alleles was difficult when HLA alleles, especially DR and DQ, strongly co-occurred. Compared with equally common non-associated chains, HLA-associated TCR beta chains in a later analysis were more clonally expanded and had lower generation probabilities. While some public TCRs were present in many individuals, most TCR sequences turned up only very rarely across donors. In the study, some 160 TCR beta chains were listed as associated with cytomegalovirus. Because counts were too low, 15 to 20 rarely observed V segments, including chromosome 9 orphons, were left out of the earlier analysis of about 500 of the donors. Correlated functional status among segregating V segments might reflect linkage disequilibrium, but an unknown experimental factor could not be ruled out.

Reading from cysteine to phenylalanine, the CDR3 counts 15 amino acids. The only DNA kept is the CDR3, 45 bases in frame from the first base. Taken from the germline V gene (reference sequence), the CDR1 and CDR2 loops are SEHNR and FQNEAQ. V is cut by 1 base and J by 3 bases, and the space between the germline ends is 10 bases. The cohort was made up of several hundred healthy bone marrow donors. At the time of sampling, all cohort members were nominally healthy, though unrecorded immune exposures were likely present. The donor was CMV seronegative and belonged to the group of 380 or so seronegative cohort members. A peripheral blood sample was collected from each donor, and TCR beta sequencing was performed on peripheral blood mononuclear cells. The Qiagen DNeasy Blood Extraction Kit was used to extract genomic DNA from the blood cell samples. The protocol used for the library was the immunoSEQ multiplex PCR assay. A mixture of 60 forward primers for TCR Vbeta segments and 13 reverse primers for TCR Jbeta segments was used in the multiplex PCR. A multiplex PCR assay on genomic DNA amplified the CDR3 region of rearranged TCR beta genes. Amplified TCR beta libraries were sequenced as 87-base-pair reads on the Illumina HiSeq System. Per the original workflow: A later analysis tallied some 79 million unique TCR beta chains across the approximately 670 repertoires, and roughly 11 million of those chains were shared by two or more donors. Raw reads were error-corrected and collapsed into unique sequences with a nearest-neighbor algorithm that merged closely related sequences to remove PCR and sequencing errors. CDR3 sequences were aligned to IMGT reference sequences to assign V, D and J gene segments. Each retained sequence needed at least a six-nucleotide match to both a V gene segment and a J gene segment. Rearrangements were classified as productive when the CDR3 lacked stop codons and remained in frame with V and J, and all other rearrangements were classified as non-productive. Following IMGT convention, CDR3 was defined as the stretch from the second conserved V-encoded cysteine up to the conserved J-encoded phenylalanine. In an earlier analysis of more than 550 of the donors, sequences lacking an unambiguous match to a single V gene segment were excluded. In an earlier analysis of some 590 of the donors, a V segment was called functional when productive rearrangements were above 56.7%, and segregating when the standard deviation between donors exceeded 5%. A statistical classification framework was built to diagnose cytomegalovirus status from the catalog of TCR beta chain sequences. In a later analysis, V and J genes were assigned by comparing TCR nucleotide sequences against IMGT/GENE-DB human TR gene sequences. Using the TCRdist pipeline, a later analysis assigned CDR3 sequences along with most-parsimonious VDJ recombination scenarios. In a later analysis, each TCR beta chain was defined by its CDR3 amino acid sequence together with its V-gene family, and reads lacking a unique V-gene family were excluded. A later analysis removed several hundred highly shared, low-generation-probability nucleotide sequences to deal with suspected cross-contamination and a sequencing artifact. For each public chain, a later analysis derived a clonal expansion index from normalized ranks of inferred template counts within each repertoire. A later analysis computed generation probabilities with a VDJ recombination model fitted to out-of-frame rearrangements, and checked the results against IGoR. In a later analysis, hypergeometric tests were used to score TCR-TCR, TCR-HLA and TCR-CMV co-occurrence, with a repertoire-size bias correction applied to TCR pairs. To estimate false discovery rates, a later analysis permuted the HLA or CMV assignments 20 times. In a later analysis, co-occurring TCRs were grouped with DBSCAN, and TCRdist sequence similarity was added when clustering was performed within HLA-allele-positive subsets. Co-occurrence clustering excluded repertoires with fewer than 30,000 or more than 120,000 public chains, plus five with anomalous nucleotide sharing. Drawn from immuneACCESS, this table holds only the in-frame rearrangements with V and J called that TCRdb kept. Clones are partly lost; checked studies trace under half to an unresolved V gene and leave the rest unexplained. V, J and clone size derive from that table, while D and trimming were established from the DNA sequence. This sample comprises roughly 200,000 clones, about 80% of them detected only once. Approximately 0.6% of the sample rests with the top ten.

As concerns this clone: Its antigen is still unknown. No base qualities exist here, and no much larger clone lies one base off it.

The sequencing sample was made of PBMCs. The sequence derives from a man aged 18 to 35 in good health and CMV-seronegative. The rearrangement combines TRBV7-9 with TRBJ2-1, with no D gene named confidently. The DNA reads TGTGCCAGCAGCTTAGACCAGCGCCTCTACAATGAGCAGTTCTTC. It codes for CASSLDQRLYNEQFF.